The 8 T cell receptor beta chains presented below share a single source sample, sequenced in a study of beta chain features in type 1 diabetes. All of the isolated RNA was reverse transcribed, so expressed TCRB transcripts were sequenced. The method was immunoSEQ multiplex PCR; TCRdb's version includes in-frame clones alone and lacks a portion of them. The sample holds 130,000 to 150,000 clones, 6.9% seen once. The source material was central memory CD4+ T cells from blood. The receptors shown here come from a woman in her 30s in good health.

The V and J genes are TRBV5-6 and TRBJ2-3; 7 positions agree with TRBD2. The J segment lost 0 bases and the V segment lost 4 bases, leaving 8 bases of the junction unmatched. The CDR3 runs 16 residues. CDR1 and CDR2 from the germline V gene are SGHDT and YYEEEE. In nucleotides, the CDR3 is TGTGCCAGCAGCCCACTAGCGTTCCTTAGCACAGATACGCAGTATTTT. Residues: CASSPLAFLSTDTQYF.

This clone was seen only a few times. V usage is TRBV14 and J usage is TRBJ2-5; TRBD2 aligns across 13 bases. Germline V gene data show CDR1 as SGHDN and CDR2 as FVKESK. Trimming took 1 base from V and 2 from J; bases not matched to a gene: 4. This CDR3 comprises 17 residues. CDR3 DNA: TGTGCCAGCAGCCAAGCGCGGGGACTAGCGGGGCAAGAGACCCAGTACTTC. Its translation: CASSQARGLAGQETQYF.

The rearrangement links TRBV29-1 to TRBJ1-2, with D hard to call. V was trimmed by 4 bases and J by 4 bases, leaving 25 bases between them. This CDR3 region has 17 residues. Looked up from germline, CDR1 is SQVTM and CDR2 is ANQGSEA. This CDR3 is CSVGGGREGSIGYGYTF. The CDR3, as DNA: TGCAGCGTTGGGGGTGGGCGCGAAGGGAGCATCGGCTATGGCTACACCTTC.

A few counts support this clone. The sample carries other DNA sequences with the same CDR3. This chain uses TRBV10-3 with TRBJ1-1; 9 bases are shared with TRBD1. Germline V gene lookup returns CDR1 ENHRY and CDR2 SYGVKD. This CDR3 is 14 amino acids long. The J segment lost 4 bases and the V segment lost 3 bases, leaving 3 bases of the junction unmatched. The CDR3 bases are TGTGCCATCAGTGAAGGACAGGGGATCACTGAAGCTTTCTTT. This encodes CAISEGQGITEAFF.

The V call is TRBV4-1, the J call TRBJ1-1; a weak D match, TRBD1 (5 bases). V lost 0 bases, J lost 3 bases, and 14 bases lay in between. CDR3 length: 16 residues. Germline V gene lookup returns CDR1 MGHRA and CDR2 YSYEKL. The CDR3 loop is CASSQDPRASDTEAFF. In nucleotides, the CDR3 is TGCGCCAGCAGCCAAGACCCCAGGGCGAGTGACACTGAAGCTTTCTTT.

The CDR3 coding sequence is TGTGCCAGCAGCCTAGGATCCCAGGGGGCGGCCTACGAGCAGTACTTC. Encoded protein: CASSLGSQGAAYEQYF. V gene TRBV5-4 combines with J gene TRBJ2-7, with 8 positions matching TRBD1. There are 16 residues in the CDR3. J was trimmed by 2 bases and V by 4 bases; bases with no gene match: 11. Looked up from germline, CDR1 is SGHNT and CDR2 is YYREEE (reference sequence).

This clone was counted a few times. CDR3 region: CASSSDPQGNTEAFF. The CDR3, as DNA: TGCGCCAGCAGCTCCGACCCCCAGGGAAACACTGAAGCTTTCTTT. V is TRBV5-1 and J is TRBJ1-1; possible D gene TRBD1, 5 bases. The CDR3 covers 15 residues. Germline CDR1 reads SGHRS; CDR2 reads YFSETQ. V gave up 3 bases and J gave up 2 bases, with 14 bases separating them.

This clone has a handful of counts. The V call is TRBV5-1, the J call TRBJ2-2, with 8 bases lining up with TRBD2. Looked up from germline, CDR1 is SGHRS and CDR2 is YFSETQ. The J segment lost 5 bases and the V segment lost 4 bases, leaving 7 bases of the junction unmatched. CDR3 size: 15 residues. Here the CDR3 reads CASSQGTGGTGELFF. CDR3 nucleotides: TGCGCCAGCAGCCAGGGAACGGGAGGGACCGGGGAGCTGTTTTTT.